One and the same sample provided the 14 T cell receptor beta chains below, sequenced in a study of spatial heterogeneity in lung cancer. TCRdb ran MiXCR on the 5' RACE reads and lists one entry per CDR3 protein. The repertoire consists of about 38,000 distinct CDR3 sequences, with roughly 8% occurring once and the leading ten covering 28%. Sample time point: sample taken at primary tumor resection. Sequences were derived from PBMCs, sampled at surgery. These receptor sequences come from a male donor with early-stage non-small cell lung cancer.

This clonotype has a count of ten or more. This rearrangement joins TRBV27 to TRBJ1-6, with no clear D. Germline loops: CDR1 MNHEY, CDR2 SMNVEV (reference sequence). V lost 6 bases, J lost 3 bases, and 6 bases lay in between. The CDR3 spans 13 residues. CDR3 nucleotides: TGTGCCAGCAGCAGTTACTATAATTCACCCCTCCACTTT. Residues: CASSSYYNSPLHF.

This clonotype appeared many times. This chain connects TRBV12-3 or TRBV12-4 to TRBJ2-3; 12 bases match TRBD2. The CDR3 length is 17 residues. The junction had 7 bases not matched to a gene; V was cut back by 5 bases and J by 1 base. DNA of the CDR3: TGTGCCAGCAGTGATAATCGACTAGCGGGGGGCACAGATACGCAGTATTTT. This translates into CASSDNRLAGGTDTQYF.

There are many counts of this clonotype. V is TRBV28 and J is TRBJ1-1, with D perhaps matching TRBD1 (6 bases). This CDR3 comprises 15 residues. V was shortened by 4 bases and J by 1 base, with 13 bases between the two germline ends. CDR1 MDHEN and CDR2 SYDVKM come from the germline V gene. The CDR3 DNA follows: TGTGCCAGCAGTTGGGGGCTAGGGACGAACACTGAAGCTTTCTTT. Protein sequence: CASSWGLGTNTEAFF.

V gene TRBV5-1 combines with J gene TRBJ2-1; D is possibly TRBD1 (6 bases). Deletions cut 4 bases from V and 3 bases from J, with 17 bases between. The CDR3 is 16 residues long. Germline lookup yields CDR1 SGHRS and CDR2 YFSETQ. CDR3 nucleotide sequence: TGCGCCAGCAGCCCCCCGGACAGAGAATTCTACAATGAGCAGTTCTTC. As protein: CASSPPDREFYNEQFF.

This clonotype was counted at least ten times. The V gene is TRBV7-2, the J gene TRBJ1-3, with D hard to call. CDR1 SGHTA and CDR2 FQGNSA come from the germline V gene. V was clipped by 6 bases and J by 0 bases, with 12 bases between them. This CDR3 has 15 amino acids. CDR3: CASSTAGFSGNTIYF. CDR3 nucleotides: TGTGCCAGCAGTACGGCGGGATTCTCTGGAAACACCATATATTTT.

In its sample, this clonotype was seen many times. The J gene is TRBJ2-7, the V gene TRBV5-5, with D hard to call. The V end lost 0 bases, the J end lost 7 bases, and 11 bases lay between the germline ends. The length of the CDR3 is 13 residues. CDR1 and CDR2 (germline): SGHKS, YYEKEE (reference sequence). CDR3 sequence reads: CASSLVPGREQYV. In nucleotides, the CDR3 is TGTGCCAGCAGCTTGGTACCGGGCCGGGAGCAGTACGTC.

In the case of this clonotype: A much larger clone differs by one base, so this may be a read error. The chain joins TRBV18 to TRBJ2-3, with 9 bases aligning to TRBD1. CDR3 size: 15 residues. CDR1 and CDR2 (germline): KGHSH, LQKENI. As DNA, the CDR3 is TGTGACAGCTCACCCCGGGACAGGGTCACAGATACGCAGTATTTT. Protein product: CDSSPRDRVTDTQYF.

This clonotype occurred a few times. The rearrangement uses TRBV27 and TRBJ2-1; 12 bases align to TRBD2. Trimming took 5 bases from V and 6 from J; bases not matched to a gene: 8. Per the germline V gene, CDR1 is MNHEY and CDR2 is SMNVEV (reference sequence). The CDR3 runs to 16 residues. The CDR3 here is CASSGGRLAGVNEQFF. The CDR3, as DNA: TGTGCCAGCAGTGGGGGGCGACTAGCGGGAGTCAATGAGCAGTTCTTC.

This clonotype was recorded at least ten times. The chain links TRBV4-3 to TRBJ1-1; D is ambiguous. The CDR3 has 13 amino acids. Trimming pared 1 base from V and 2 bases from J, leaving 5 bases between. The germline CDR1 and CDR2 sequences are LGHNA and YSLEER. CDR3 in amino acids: CASSQVGNTEAFF. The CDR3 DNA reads TGCGCCAGCAGCCAAGTTGGAAACACTGAAGCTTTCTTT.

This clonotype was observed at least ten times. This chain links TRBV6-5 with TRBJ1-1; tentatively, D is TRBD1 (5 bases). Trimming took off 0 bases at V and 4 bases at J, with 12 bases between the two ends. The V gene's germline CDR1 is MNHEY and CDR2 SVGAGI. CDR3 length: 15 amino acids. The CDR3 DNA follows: TGTGCCAGCAGTTACTCCCCAGGGAGTGGCACTGAAGCTTTCTTT. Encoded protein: CASSYSPGSGTEAFF.

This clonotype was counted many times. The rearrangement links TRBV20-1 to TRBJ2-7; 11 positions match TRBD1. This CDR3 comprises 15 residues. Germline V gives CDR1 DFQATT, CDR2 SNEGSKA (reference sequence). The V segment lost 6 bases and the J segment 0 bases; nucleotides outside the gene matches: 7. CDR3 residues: CSAFPGTGGSYEQYF. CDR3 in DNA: TGCAGTGCATTCCCCGGGACAGGGGGCTCCTACGAGCAGTACTTC.

The CDR3 loop reads CASSSVGQSNQPQHF. The CDR3 DNA reads as TGTGCCAGTAGTAGCGTAGGACAGTCCAATCAGCCCCAGCATTTT. V gene TRBV19 combines with J gene TRBJ1-5; D is possibly TRBD1 (6 bases). Per the germline V gene, CDR1 is LNHDA and CDR2 is SQIVND (reference sequence). The CDR3 loop spans 15 amino acids. Trimming removed 4 bases from V and 3 bases from J, with 13 bases in between.

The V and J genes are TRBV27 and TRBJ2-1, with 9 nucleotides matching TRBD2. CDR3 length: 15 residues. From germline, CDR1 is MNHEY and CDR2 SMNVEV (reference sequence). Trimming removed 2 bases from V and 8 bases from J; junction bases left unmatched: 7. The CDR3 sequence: CASSLGREGLHEQFF. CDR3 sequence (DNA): TGTGCCAGCAGTTTAGGGCGGGAGGGGTTACATGAGCAGTTCTTC.

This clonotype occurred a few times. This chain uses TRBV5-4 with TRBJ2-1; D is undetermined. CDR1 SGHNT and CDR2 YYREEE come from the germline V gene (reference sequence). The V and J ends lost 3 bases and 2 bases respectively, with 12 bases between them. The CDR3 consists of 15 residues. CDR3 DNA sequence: TGTGCCAGCAGCTCTCCGGGCAAAGCCTACAATGAGCAGTTCTTC. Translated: CASSSPGKAYNEQFF. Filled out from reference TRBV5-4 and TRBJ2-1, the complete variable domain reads ETGVTQSPTHLIKTRGQQVTLRCSSQSGHNTVSWYQQALGQGPQFIFQYYREEENGRGNFPPRFSGLQFPNYSSELNVNALELDDSALYLCASSSPGKAYNEQFFGPGTRLTVL.